The 14 T cell receptor beta chains below come from one sample, sequenced in a study of CXCR3-negative and CXCR3-positive naive CD8 T cells. General study findings and limits: TRB CDR3 hydrophobicity was greater in CXCR3-positive naive cells than in CXCR3-negative naive cells.

These receptors' targets are unknown. UMI-labeled TRB cDNA libraries were prepared by 5' RACE. TCRdb re-called the 5' RACE reads; every CDR3 protein appears as one record, without DNA. This repertoire includes nearly 110,000 distinct CDR3 sequences. The specimen was naive CXCR3+ CD8+ T cells from blood. Subset indicated: CD45RO-CCR7+CD27+CD95- naive CD8+ T cells expressing CXCR3 (TNR3+). The receptors originated from a human donor in good health. Some clones in this sample may be carry-over from other donors' samples.

This chain's CDR3 is CSVPWDRGRGAFF. The chain is built from TRBV29-1 and TRBJ1-1; TCRdb's D gene call, TRBD1, goes unchecked for lack of DNA. This CDR3 is built from 13 residues. The V gene's germline CDR1 is SQVTM and CDR2 ANQGSEA.

V usage is TRBV7-8 and J usage is TRBJ2-2; without DNA, the TCRdb call of TRBD2 cannot be checked. Germline V gene sequence: CDR1 SGHVS, CDR2 FQNEAQ. This CDR3 contains 16 residues. The chain's CDR3 is CASSWARQPNTGELFF. Filled out from reference TRBV7-8 and TRBJ2-2, the complete variable domain reads GAGVSQSPRYKVAKRGQDVALRCDPISGHVSLFWYQQALGQGPEFLTYFQNEAQLDKSGLPSDRFFAERPEGSVSTLKIQRTQQEDSAVYLCASSWARQPNTGELFFGEGSRLTVL.

This chain joins TRBV18 and TRBJ2-7; TCRdb's D gene call, TRBD1, goes unchecked for lack of DNA. The CDR3 runs to 13 residues. Germline assignment: CDR1 KGHSH and CDR2 LQKENI. The CDR3 sequence is CASSSGVSYEQYF.

This chain links TRBV29-1 with TRBJ2-7; there is no DNA to check the TCRdb D call of TRBD1. This CDR3 is built from 13 residues. Per the germline V gene, CDR1 is SQVTM and CDR2 is ANQGSEA. The CDR3 region is CSVIGGASYEQYF.

This chain links TRBV6-1 with TRBJ2-1; with no DNA, the TCRdb D assignment of TRBD2 cannot be verified. From germline, CDR1 is MNHNS and CDR2 SASEGT. The CDR3 has 16 amino acids. The CDR3 here is CASSESLAGVYNEQFF.

The chain recombines TRBV20-1 with TRBJ2-7. Germline values: CDR1 DFQATT, CDR2 SNEGSKA (reference sequence). This CDR3 contains 15 residues. The CDR3 loop reads CSARDRQDLGYEQYF.

The rearrangement links TRBV30 to TRBJ1-1. Germline V CDR1 and CDR2: GTSNPN, SVGIG (reference sequence). The CDR3 runs 14 residues. This CDR3 is CAWSPIESETEAFF.

The genes are TRBV7-3 and TRBJ2-6; TCRdb designates TRBD1, a call that cannot be tested without DNA. The germline V gene has CDR1 SGHTA and CDR2 FQGTGA. This CDR3 has 17 amino acids. CDR3 loop: CASSPTGTGTGANVLTF.

The chain joins TRBV29-1 to TRBJ1-2; TCRdb selects TRBD1, and the lack of DNA leaves this call unchecked. The CDR3 has 18 residues. CDR1 SQVTM and CDR2 ANQGSEA come from the germline V gene. The CDR3 loop is CSVEDQGGDPLFPGGYTF.

J is TRBJ1-1 and V is TRBV19. The CDR3 sequence is 13 residues long. Germline loops: CDR1 LNHDA, CDR2 SQIVND (reference sequence). The CDR3 sequence is CASSILGFTEAFF.

The chain has TRBV10-3 and TRBJ2-3. Germline V gives CDR1 ENHRY, CDR2 SYGVKD. The CDR3 extends over 12 amino acids. CDR3 in amino acids: CASGMDADTQYF.

The rearrangement links TRBV29-1 to TRBJ1-2; lacking DNA, the TRBD1 call made by TCRdb goes unchecked. The germline V gene encodes CDR1 SQVTM and CDR2 ANQGSEA. The CDR3 extends over 11 amino acids. This CDR3 reads CSGADNHGYTF.

The chain combines TRBV5-4 with TRBJ2-2. The CDR3 spans 12 residues. The germline V gene encodes CDR1 SGHNT and CDR2 YYREEE (reference sequence). CDR3 in amino acids: CASSQPYGELFF. Full variable domain (outside the CDR3, taken from reference TRBV5-4 and TRBJ2-2): ETGVTQSPTHLIKTRGQQVTLRCSSQSGHNTVSWYQQALGQGPQFIFQYYREEENGRGNFPPRFSGLQFPNYSSELNVNALELDDSALYLCASSQPYGELFFGEGSRLTVL.

The CDR3: CASSLIQQETQYF. This chain joins TRBV7-9 and TRBJ2-5. Germline lookup yields CDR1 SEHNR and CDR2 FQNEAQ (reference sequence). The CDR3 sequence is 13 residues long.